Shown below are 4 T cell receptor beta chains from a single sample sequenced in a study of T cells in Graves' hyperthyroidism and ophthalmopathy. RNA transcripts yielded amplified TCR beta CDR3 regions. In the first-round RT-PCR of the TCR CDR3, the HTBI primer set was used. Each CDR3 protein gets one entry after TCRdb re-called the multiplex PCR reads with MiXCR. The sample holds around 210,000 distinct CDR3 sequences, roughly a sixth seen once. Sequencing used blood. The receptors were gathered from a woman aged 45 to 65 with Graves' hyperthyroidism.

The table lists this clonotype with many counts. This chain connects TRBV18 to TRBJ2-3; maybe TRBD1 (6 bases). Deletions cut 4 bases from V and 6 bases from J, with 11 bases between. Germline CDR1 KGHSH, CDR2 LQKENI. The CDR3 is 13 residues long. The DNA of the CDR3 is TGTGCCAGCTCACGAACAGGGCTGGATACGCAGTATTTT. Its protein is CASSRTGLDTQYF.

This clonotype has only a few counts. This sequence joins TRBV5-5 and TRBJ2-4, with TRBD2 identical over 8 bases. Germline CDR1 reads SGHKS; CDR2 reads YYEKEE (reference sequence). V lost 4 bases and J lost 7; bases outside the gene matches: 16. The CDR3 length is 17 residues. In nucleotides, the CDR3 is TGTGCCAGCAGCCAAATATCCGGGACCGGGAGGGGGAACATTCAGTACTTC. It is translated as CASSQISGTGRGNIQYF.

This clonotype was observed at least ten times. This chain connects TRBV28 to TRBJ2-7, with 10 positions matching TRBD1. The V gene end was trimmed by 5 bases and the J gene end by 2 bases; junction bases not matched to a gene: 12. Germline assignment: CDR1 MDHEN and CDR2 SYDVKM. There are 17 residues in the CDR3. In nucleotides, the CDR3 is TGTGCCAGCAGTCTCGCCCTGACAGGGGGCCGACCCTACGAGCAGTACTTC. Residues: CASSLALTGGRPYEQYF.

V gene TRBV7-8 combines with J gene TRBJ2-1, with 7 bases that match TRBD2. Germline assignment: CDR1 SGHVS and CDR2 FQNEAQ. CDR3 length: 13 amino acids. Trimming at V came to 4 bases and at J to 4 bases, leaving 1 base not matched to a gene. The CDR3 DNA is TGTGCCAGCAGCTCGGGGGGATACAATGAGCAGTTCTTC. Translated, it gives CASSSGGYNEQFF.